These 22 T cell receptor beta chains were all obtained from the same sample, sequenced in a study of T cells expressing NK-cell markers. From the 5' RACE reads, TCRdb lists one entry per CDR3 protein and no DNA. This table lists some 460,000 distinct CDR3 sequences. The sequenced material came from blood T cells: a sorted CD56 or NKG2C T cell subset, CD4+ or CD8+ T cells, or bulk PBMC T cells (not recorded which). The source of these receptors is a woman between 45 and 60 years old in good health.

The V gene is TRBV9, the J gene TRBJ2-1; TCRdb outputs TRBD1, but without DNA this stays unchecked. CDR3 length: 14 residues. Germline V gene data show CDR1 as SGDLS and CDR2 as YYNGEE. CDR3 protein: CASSVAGGQGEQFF.

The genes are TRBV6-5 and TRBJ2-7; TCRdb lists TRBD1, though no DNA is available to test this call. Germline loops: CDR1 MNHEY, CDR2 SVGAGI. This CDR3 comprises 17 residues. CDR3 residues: CASSYSRDLGVGREQYF.

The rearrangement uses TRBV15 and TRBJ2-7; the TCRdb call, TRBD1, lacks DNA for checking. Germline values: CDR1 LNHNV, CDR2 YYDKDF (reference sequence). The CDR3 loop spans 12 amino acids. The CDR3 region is CATSRDSGQQYF.

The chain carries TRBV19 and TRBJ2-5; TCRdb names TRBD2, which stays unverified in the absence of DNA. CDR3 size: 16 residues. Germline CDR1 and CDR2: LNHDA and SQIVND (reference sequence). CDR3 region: CASSIVGLAGGETQYF.

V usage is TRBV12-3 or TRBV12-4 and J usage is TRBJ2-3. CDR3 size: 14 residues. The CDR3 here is CASSFGRRTDTQYF.

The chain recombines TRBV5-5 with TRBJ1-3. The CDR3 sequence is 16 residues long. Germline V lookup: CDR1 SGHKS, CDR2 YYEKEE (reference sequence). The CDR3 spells CASSFFMQNSGNTIYF.

The CDR3: CASSFDLGGDTEAFF. The chain links TRBV12-3 or TRBV12-4 to TRBJ1-1; TCRdb's assignment of TRBD1 cannot be checked, as there is no DNA. The CDR3 covers 15 residues.

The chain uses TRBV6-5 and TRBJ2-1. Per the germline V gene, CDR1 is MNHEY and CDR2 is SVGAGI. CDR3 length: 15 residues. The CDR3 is CASSYVGSSYNEQFF.

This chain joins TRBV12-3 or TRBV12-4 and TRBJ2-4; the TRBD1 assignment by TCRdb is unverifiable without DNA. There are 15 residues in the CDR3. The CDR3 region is CASTEQGGAKNIQYF.

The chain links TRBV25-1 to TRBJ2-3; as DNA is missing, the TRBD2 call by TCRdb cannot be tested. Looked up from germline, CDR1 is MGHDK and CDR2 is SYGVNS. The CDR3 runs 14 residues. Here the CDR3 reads CASTPGIGPDTQYF. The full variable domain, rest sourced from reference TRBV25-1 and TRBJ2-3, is EADIYQTPRYLVIGTGKKITLECSQTMGHDKMYWYQQDPGMELHLIHYSYGVNSTEKGDLSSESTVSRIRTEHFPLTLESARPSHTSQYLCASTPGIGPDTQYFGPGTRLTVL.

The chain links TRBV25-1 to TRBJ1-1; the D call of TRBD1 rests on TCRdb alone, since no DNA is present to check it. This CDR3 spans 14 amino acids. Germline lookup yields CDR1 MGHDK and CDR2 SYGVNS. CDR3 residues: CASSETGMNTEAFF.

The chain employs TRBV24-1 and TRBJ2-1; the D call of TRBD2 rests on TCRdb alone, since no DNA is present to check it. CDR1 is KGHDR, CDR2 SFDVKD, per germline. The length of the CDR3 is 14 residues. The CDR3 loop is CATSASGGGGEQFF.

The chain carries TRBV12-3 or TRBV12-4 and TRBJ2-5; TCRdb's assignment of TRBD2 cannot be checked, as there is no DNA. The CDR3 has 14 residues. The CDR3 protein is CASRSGLLQETQYF.

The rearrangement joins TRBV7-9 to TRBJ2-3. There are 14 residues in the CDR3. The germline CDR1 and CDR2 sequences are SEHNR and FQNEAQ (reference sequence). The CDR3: CASSLSSDTDTQYF.

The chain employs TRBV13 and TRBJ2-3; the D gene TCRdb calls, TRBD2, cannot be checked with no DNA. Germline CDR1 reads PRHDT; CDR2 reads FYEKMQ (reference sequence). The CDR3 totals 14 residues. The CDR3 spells CASSFRGITDTQYF.

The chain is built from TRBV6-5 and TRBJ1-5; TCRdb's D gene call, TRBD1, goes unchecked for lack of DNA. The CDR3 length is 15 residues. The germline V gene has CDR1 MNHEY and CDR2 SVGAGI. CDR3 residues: CASRTTAYSNQPQHF.

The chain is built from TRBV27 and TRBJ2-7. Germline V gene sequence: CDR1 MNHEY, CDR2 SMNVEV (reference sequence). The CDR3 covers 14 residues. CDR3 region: CASSLLGPTGEQYF.

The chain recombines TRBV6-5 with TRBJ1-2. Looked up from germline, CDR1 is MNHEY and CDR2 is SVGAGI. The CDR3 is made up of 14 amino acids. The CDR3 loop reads CASSYSGGNYGYTF.

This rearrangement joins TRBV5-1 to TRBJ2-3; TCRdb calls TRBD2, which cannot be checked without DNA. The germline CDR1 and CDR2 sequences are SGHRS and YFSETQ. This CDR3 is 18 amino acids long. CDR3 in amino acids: CASSLGLAGVVWADTQYF. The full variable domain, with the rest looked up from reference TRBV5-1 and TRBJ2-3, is KAGVTQTPRYLIKTRGQQVTLSCSPISGHRSVSWYQQTPGQGLQFLFEYFSETQRNKGNFPGRFSGRQFSNSRSEMNVSTLELGDSALYLCASSLGLAGVVWADTQYFGPGTRLTVL.

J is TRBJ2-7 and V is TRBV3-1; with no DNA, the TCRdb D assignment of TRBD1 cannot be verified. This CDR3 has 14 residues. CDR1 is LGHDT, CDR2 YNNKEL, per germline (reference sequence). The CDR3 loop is CASSQDMRPRPQDF.

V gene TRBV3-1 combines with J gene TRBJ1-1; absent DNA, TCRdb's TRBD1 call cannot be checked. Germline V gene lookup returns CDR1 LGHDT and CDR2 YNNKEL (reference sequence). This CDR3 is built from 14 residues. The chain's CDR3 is CASSLGRGKGEAFF. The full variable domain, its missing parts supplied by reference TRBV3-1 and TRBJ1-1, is DTAVSQTPKYLVTQMGNDKSIKCEQNLGHDTMYWYKQDSKKFLKIMFSYNNKELIINETVPNRFSPKSPDKAHLNLHINSLELGDSAVYFCASSLGRGKGEAFFGQGTRLTVV.

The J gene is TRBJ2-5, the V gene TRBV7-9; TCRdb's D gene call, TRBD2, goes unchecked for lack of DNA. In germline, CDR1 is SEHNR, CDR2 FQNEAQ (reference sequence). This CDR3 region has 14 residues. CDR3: CASRGRDLQETQYF.